This T cell receptor beta chain originates from a study of CD8 T cells in ankylosing spondylitis. The sample holds a few counts of this clonotype. The target antigen is unknown. 5'-RACE, quantitative and with molecular barcodes, yielded the TCR beta libraries. MiXCR, run by TCRdb on the 5' RACE reads, gives a single entry per CDR3 protein. The top ten hold roughly 7.3% of the sample, which has 250,000 to 350,000 distinct CDR3 sequences, 20% seen once. Study-wide points: Seemingly characteristic of ankylosing spondylitis blood was a TCR beta motif consisting of 7 or 8 highly homologous variants. Disease-linked clones reportedly concentrated significantly in matched ankylosing spondylitis synovial fluid.

Sequenced: blood, either unsorted or a sorted T cell fraction (not recorded which). The source is a male donor with ankylosing spondylitis or in good health (not recorded which).

The CDR3 region is CASSPGTSGGSDEDTDTQYF. Written as DNA, the CDR3 is TGTGCCAGCAGTCCGGGGACTAGCGGGGGGTCCGACGAAGACACAGATACGCAGTATTTT. The chain carries TRBV27 and TRBJ2-3, with TRBD2 matching 15 bases. Germline lookup yields CDR1 MNHEY and CDR2 SMNVEV (reference sequence). The length of the CDR3 is 20 residues. Germline trimming cut 5 bases from V and 2 bases from J; bases unmatched to any gene: 14.